The 11 T cell receptor beta chains presented below share a single source sample, sequenced in a study of blood T cell repertoires in COVID-19. Sequencing was performed with immunoSEQ multiplex PCR; in TCRdb, only in-frame clones are kept and a portion is missing. The data hold 25,000 to 35,000 clones, with 90% observed a single time. Sequencing was performed on peripheral blood. Receptors originate from a human donor in a cohort sampled during active COVID-19.

J is TRBJ1-4 and V is TRBV18; D is uncertain. Between the trimmed V and J ends, which lost 3 bases and 8 bases, there was a span of 13 bases. Germline V gives CDR1 KGHSH, CDR2 LQKENI. This CDR3 is 14 amino acids long. The CDR3 DNA reads TGTGCCAGCTCACCTGAAAAAACTCGGGAAAAACTGTTTTTT. This codes for CASSPEKTREKLFF.

The chain carries TRBV12-5 and TRBJ2-1; 7 bases match TRBD2. Germline CDR1 LGHNT, CDR2 FRNRAP. V gave up 5 bases and J gave up 0 bases; unmatched junction bases: 7. The CDR3 consists of 16 residues. CDR3 nucleotide sequence: TGTGCTAGTGGTCGCCGCGGGAGATACTCCTACAATGAGCAGTTCTTC. Protein sequence: CASGRRGRYSYNEQFF.

The chain employs TRBV7-3 and TRBJ2-7; 12 nucleotides match TRBD2. After removal of 5 bases from V and 7 bases from J, the junction contained 6 bases not matched to a gene. CDR1 SGHTA and CDR2 FQGTGA come from the germline V gene. The CDR3 is 14 amino acids. The CDR3 loop is CASSLAGGPSEQYF. The DNA for the CDR3 is TGTGCCAGCAGCCTAGCGGGAGGGCCTTCGGAGCAGTACTTC. Complete variable domain (other parts from reference TRBV7-3 and TRBJ2-7): GAGVSQTPSNKVTEKGKYVELRCDPISGHTALYWYRQSLGQGPEFLIYFQGTGAADDSGLPNDRFFAVRPEGSVSTLKIQRTERGDSAVYLCASSLAGGPSEQYFGPGTRLTVT.

The chain employs TRBV5-6 and TRBJ2-7, with a possible D match to TRBD1 (6 bases). The germline V gene has CDR1 SGHDT and CDR2 YYEEEE. The CDR3 is 17 residues long. V dropped 4 bases and J dropped 0 bases, with 20 bases sitting between them. The CDR3 sequence: CASSAPWGQGSSYEQYF. The CDR3 DNA is TGTGCCAGCAGCGCCCCCTGGGGGCAGGGTAGCTCCTACGAGCAGTACTTC.

The chain has TRBV27 and TRBJ2-1; D remains unclear. This CDR3 region has 12 residues. Looked up from germline, CDR1 is MNHEY and CDR2 is SMNVEV (reference sequence). With 4 bases removed from V and 6 bases from J, the gap between germline ends came to 7 bases. The CDR3 is CASSSAGNEQFF. In DNA, the CDR3 is TGTGCCAGCAGTTCCGCCGGCAATGAGCAGTTCTTC.

This clone was observed a single time. V usage is TRBV15 and J usage is TRBJ2-3; possibly TRBD2 for D (5 bases). The CDR3 consists of 14 residues. In germline, CDR1 is LNHNV, CDR2 YYDKDF (reference sequence). V shed 3 bases and J shed 0 bases, with 7 bases lying between them. The CDR3 coding sequence is TGTGCCACCAGCAGTAGGACTAGCACAGATACGCAGTATTTT. This sequence encodes CATSSRTSTDTQYF.

V and J are TRBV15 and TRBJ1-2; D uncertain. V shed 7 bases and J shed 3 bases, with 12 bases lying between them. The CDR3 extends over 13 amino acids. CDR1 and CDR2 from the germline V gene are LNHNV and YYDKDF (reference sequence). The CDR3 DNA reads as TGTGCCACCACCGCGGGGTTAGACTATGGCTACACCTTC. Protein product: CATTAGLDYGYTF.

This rearrangement joins TRBV9 to TRBJ2-7; D is perhaps TRBD1 (7 bases). The CDR3 is 16 amino acids. V lost 0 bases, J lost 3 bases, and 16 bases lay in between. Germline V CDR1 and CDR2: SGDLS, YYNGEE. The CDR3 DNA reads TGTGCCAGCAGCGTAGAAGGAGGGGGCGCGGACTACGAGCAGTACTTC. Its translation: CASSVEGGGADYEQYF.

The chain employs TRBV28 and TRBJ2-1; D unclear. Trimming took off 6 bases at V and 15 bases at J, with 18 bases between the two ends. The CDR3 extends over 12 amino acids. The germline V gene has CDR1 MDHEN and CDR2 SYDVKM. CDR3 bases: TGTGCCAGCAGGACTGTTTTATCTCGACTGTTCTTC. Residues: CASRTVLSRLFF.

The chain joins TRBV21-1 to TRBJ2-1; TRBD2 is the table's D call, not checked against the DNA. TRBV21-1 is a pseudogene. This CDR3 contains 22 residues. CDR3 residues: CASSKSTFGVLAGATSYNEQFF. In DNA form, the CDR3 reads TGTGCCAGCAGCAAAAGCACATTCGGCGTGCTAGCGGGAGCTACCTCCTACAATGAGCAGTTCTTC.

The V gene is TRBV2, the J gene TRBJ1-4; D is unclear. The CDR3 has 17 residues. CDR1 is SNHLY, CDR2 FYNNEI, per germline. Trimming left V 7 bases short and J 0 bases short, with 18 bases between. The CDR3 sequence is CASTAPVRLATNEKLFF. As DNA, the CDR3 is TGTGCCAGCACTGCCCCCGTGAGGCTTGCAACTAATGAAAAACTGTTTTTT.